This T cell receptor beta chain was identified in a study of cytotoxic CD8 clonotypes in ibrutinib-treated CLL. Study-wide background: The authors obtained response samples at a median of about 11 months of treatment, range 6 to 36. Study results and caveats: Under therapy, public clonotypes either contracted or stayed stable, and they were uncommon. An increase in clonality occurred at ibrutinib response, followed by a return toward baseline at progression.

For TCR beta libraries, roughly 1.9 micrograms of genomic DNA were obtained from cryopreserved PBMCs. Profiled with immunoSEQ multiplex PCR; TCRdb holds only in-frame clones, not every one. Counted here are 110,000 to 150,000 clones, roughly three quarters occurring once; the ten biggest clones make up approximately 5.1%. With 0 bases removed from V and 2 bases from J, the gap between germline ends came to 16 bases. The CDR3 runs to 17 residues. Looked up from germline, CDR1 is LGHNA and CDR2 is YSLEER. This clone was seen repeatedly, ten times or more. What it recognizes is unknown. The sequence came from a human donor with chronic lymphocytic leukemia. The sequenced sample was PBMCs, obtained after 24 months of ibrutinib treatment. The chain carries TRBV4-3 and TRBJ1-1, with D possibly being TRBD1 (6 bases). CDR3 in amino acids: CASSQDPGGAFNTEAFF. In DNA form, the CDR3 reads TGCGCCAGCAGCCAAGATCCGGGGGGCGCGTTTAACACTGAAGCTTTCTTT.